The next 26 T cell receptor beta chains were all read from a single sample in a study of siplizumab effects on memory and regulatory T cells. Libraries were prepared by immunoSEQ multiplex PCR; TCRdb keeps only in-frame clonotypes and omits some of them. The table includes 100,000 to 120,000 clones, around nine tenths detected once. Sequencing was performed on CD4+ T cells sorted from blood. The receptor set was obtained from a human donor in good health.

CDR3 region: CASSPLDYGYTF. Written as DNA, the CDR3 is TGTGCCAGCAGTCCTTTAGACTATGGCTACACCTTC. The chain has TRBV12-1 and TRBJ1-2. TRBV12-1 corresponds to a pseudogene. The CDR3 runs to 12 residues.

J is TRBJ1-3 and V is TRBV14; D uncertain. CDR1 and CDR2 from the germline V gene are SGHDN and FVKESK. V was pared by 3 bases and J by 4 bases, with 13 bases between. The CDR3 consists of 15 residues. The CDR3 is CASSHLFFGGNTIYF. The CDR3, as DNA: TGTGCCAGCAGCCATCTTTTTTTTGGAGGAAACACCATATATTTT.

Remarks on this clone: Other DNA sequences in the sample encode the same CDR3. In DNA, the CDR3 is TGTGCCAGTAGTATAGGGGGCACAGATACGCAGTATTTT. It codes for CASSIGGTDTQYF. This chain connects TRBV19 to TRBJ2-3; no reliable D call. CDR1 and CDR2 (germline): LNHDA, SQIVND (reference sequence). This CDR3 is built from 13 residues. The V gene lost 1 base and the J gene lost 1 base, with 3 bases spanning the gap.

The gene calls are TRBV13 and TRBJ1-4; a possible D gene is TRBD1 (5 bases). Trimming left V 0 bases short and J 10 bases short, with 9 bases between. The CDR3 spans 13 residues. In germline, CDR1 is PRHDT, CDR2 FYEKMQ (reference sequence). Here the CDR3 reads CASSLGTQGKLFF. CDR3 bases: TGTGCCAGCAGCTTAGGTACCCAGGGAAAACTGTTTTTT.

The chain recombines TRBV7-2 with TRBJ2-3; 9 bases fit TRBD1. Germline CDR1 is SGHTA and CDR2 is FQGNSA. The CDR3 loop spans 14 amino acids. V gave up 1 base and J gave up 6 bases; unmatched junction bases: 2. The CDR3 DNA sequence: TGTGCCAGCAGCTTAGTACAGGGGGCGGATACGCAGTATTTT. It translates to CASSLVQGADTQYF.

In its sample, this clone was seen once. This chain uses TRBV27 with TRBJ1-2, with D possibly being TRBD1 (5 bases). The CDR3 has 15 residues. V lost 2 bases to trimming and J lost 4 bases, with 14 bases between them. Looked up from germline, CDR1 is MNHEY and CDR2 is SMNVEV (reference sequence). CDR3 DNA sequence: TGTGCCAGCAGTTTAACTGGCAGGGCGGGCTATGGCTACACCTTC. Its protein is CASSLTGRAGYGYTF.

This clone was recorded only once. The chain recombines TRBV19 with TRBJ2-1, with 7 bases fitting TRBD1. V trimming: 7 bases; J trimming: 3 bases; junction bases outside the gene matches: 9. The CDR3 totals 15 residues. From germline, CDR1 is LNHDA and CDR2 SQIVND (reference sequence). The CDR3 sequence: CASNTGTVHYNEQFF. For the CDR3, the DNA is TGTGCCAGTAACACCGGGACAGTCCACTACAATGAGCAGTTCTTC.

The CDR3 sequence: CASSRTTGISSPLHF. CDR3 in DNA: TGTGCCAGCAGCCGTACGACCGGGATAAGTTCACCCCTCCACTTT. This chain connects TRBV7-8 to TRBJ1-6; D remains ambiguous. Between the trimmed V and J ends, which lost 5 bases and 9 bases, there was a span of 17 bases. Germline V gene sequence: CDR1 SGHVS, CDR2 FQNEAQ. This CDR3 contains 15 residues.

The chain combines TRBV10-3 with TRBJ1-2, with D tentatively TRBD1 (5 bases). The CDR3 is 15 amino acids. Trimming cost V 4 bases and J 9 bases, with 21 bases left between them. From germline, CDR1 is ENHRY and CDR2 SYGVKD. The CDR3 DNA reads TGTGCCATCAGTGGGGGGTCCACAACCAATCAGCGCTACACCTTC. It translates to CAISGGSTTNQRYTF.

This chain's CDR3 is CASSRGMGYEQYF. CDR3 sequence (DNA): TGTGCCAGCAGCCGGGGGATGGGCTACGAGCAGTACTTC. V and J are TRBV7-3 and TRBJ2-7, with D perhaps TRBD2 (6 bases). Between the trimmed V and J ends, which lost 5 bases and 3 bases, there was a span of 11 bases. The CDR3 loop spans 13 amino acids. Germline values: CDR1 SGHTA, CDR2 FQGTGA.

This chain joins TRBV19 and TRBJ1-5; possibly TRBD1 for D (5 bases). Trimming removed 4 bases at V and 3 bases at J, with 10 bases between. This CDR3 has 14 residues. Per germline, CDR1 LNHDA and CDR2 SQIVND (reference sequence). The CDR3 loop is CASSKVTDNQPQHF. CDR3 sequence (DNA): TGTGCCAGTAGTAAGGTGACAGACAATCAGCCCCAGCATTTT.

The chain couples TRBV23-1 to TRBJ1-1; weak D call: TRBD1 (5 bases). TRBV23-1 qualifies as an ORF whose function is uncertain. There are 13 residues in the CDR3. Trimming pared 2 bases from V and 7 bases from J, leaving 11 bases between. The CDR3 bases are TGCGCCAGCAGTCAACAGGGACCCAGTGAAGCTTTCTTT. This gives the protein CASSQQGPSEAFF.

In DNA, the CDR3 is TGTGCCAGCAGCCAAGGTTCCTCCTCCGCGCTCGCGTACGAGCAGTACTTC. Encoded protein: CASSQGSSSALAYEQYF. The rearrangement links TRBV4-2 to TRBJ2-7; no clear D. V lost 1 base to trimming and J lost 4 bases, with 20 bases between them. Germline assignment: CDR1 LGHNA and CDR2 YNFKEQ. This CDR3 is built from 17 residues.

This rearrangement joins TRBV13 to TRBJ2-1; no reliable D call. CDR3 size: 14 residues. The germline gives CDR1 PRHDT, CDR2 FYEKMQ (reference sequence). Trimming removed 1 base at V and 7 bases at J, with 11 bases between. CDR3 nucleotides: TGTGCCAGCAGCTTAGTACAGTCGAGGAATGAGCAGTTCTTC. This sequence encodes CASSLVQSRNEQFF.

The CDR3 DNA reads as TGTGCCAGCTCACCAAGGACAGGAGAAGCTTTCTTT. Protein product: CASSPRTGEAFF. V gene TRBV18 combines with J gene TRBJ1-1; TRBD1 agrees at 7 bases. CDR1 is KGHSH, CDR2 LQKENI, per germline. The CDR3 extends over 12 amino acids. Trimming cost V 2 bases and J 8 bases; bases outside gene matches: 2. Full variable domain (outside the CDR3, taken from reference TRBV18 and TRBJ1-1): NAGVMQNPRHLVRRRGQEARLRCSPMKGHSHVYWYRQLPEEGLKFMVYLQKENIIDESGMPKERFSAEFPKEGPSILRIQQVVRGDSAAYFCASSPRTGEAFFGQGTRLTVV.

V and J are TRBV18 and TRBJ2-5; D ambiguous. V lost 6 bases to trimming and J lost 0 bases, with 5 bases between them. This CDR3 has 12 residues. From germline, CDR1 is KGHSH and CDR2 LQKENI. The CDR3 reads CASSVNQETQYF. The CDR3 DNA follows: TGTGCCAGCTCCGTAAACCAAGAGACCCAGTACTTC.

CDR3 loop: CATSRDLGTGELFF. The CDR3, as DNA: TGTGCCACCAGCAGAGATCTTGGCACCGGGGAGCTGTTTTTT. V is TRBV15 and J is TRBJ2-2; D ambiguous. The germline V gene encodes CDR1 LNHNV and CDR2 YYDKDF (reference sequence). V lost 0 bases and J 4 bases, leaving 6 bases between the germline ends. There are 14 residues in the CDR3.

This sequence joins TRBV7-8 and TRBJ1-1; 9 nucleotides agree with TRBD1. CDR1 is SGHVS and CDR2 is FQNEAQ in the germline V gene. Trimming removed 0 bases from V and 7 bases from J; junction bases left unmatched: 6. The CDR3 is made up of 15 amino acids. CDR3 sequence reads: CASSLASTGGIEAFF. In DNA, the CDR3 is TGTGCCAGCAGCTTAGCTTCGACAGGGGGTATTGAAGCTTTCTTT.

The chain joins TRBV7-9 to TRBJ2-5; D is possibly TRBD2 (6 bases). Germline-derived CDR1 and CDR2 are SEHNR and FQNEAQ (reference sequence). V gave up 5 bases and J gave up 1 base, with 17 bases separating them. This CDR3 is 16 amino acids long. CDR3 nucleotides: TGTGCCAGCAGCCCCCTACTCGCGGAGGGCCAAGAGACCCAGTACTTC. Translation gives CASSPLLAEGQETQYF.

The rearrangement joins TRBV7-8 to TRBJ2-3; D uncertain. V was cut by 5 bases and J by 3 bases, with 6 bases left in between. Germline V gene sequence: CDR1 SGHVS, CDR2 FQNEAQ. The CDR3 loop spans 12 amino acids. The CDR3 bases are TGTGCCAGCAGCCCAGCTACAGATACGCAGTATTTT. Translated: CASSPATDTQYF.

The V call is TRBV27, the J call TRBJ1-5; TRBD1 aligns across 9 bases. Germline assignment: CDR1 MNHEY and CDR2 SMNVEV (reference sequence). The V gene end was trimmed by 2 bases and the J gene end by 7 bases; junction bases not matched to a gene: 6. This CDR3 spans 15 amino acids. This CDR3 reads CASSLQGDRVQPQHF. CDR3 nucleotide sequence: TGTGCCAGCAGTTTACAAGGGGACAGGGTGCAGCCCCAGCATTTT.

The gene calls are TRBV4-1 and TRBJ1-2, with 9 bases fitting TRBD1. Germline V gene lookup returns CDR1 MGHRA and CDR2 YSYEKL. The CDR3 extends over 16 amino acids. The V and J ends lost 0 bases and 3 bases, in that order; junction bases with no gene match: 5. DNA for the CDR3: TGCGCCAGCAGCCAAGATATAGGGACAGGGTACTATGGCTACACCTTC. Its protein product is CASSQDIGTGYYGYTF.

CDR3 DNA sequence: TGTGCCAGCAGCTTAGACGGATACTATGGCTACACCTTC. Translating it yields CASSLDGYYGYTF. The gene calls are TRBV13 and TRBJ1-2; D gene ambiguous. In germline, CDR1 is PRHDT, CDR2 FYEKMQ (reference sequence). The CDR3 length is 13 residues. V was clipped by 1 base and J by 3 bases, with 6 bases between them.

This clone was counted a single time. V is TRBV6-1 and J is TRBJ2-3; D perhaps matches TRBD2 (5 bases). V was shortened by 7 bases and J by 2 bases, with 13 bases between the two germline ends. The CDR3 loop spans 14 amino acids. Per germline, CDR1 MNHNS and CDR2 SASEGT. In nucleotides, the CDR3 is TGTGCCAGCATCGAGGGATTTCACACAGATACGCAGTATTTT. Amino acid sequence: CASIEGFHTDTQYF.

This clone appeared a single time. The rearrangement links TRBV20-1 to TRBJ2-1; D gene unclear. CDR3 length: 11 residues. Germline lookup yields CDR1 DFQATT and CDR2 SNEGSKA (reference sequence). Trimming left V 3 bases short and J 6 bases short, with 6 bases between. For the CDR3, the DNA is TGCAGTGCTAGTGGTCTCAATGAGCAGTTCTTC. Its protein product is CSASGLNEQFF.

This chain connects TRBV19 to TRBJ2-7, with TRBD1 matching over 7 bases. Germline CDR1 reads LNHDA; CDR2 reads SQIVND (reference sequence). This CDR3 has 16 amino acids. J gave up 1 base and V 4 bases, and 10 bases lay outside the gene matches. CDR3 DNA sequence: TGTGCCAGTAGTAGATTTCTACAGGGGAAGTCCTACGAGCAGTACTTC. This translates into CASSRFLQGKSYEQYF.